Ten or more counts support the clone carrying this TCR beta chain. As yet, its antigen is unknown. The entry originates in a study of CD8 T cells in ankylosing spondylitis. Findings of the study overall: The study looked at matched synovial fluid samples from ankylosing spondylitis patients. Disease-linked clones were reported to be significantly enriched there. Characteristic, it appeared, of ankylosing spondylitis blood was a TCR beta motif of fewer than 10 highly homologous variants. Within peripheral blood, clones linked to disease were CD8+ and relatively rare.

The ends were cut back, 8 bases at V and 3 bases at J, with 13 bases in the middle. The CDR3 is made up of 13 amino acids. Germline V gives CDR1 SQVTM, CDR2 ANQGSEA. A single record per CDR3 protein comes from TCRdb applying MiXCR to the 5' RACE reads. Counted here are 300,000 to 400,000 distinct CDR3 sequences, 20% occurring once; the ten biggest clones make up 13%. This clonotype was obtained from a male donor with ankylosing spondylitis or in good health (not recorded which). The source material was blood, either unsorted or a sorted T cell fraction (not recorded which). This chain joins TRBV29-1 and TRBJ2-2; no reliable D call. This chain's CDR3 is CSLVRPDTGELFF. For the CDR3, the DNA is TGCAGCCTTGTAAGGCCGGACACCGGGGAGCTGTTTTTT.